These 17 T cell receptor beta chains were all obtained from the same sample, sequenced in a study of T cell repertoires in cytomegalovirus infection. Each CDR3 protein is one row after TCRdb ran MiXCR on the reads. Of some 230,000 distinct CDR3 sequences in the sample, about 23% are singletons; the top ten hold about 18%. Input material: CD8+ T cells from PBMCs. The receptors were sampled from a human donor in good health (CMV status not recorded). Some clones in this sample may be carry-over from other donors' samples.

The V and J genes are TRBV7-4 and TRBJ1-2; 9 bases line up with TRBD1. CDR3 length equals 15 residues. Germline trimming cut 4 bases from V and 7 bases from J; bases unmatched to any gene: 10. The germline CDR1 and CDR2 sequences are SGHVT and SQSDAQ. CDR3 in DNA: TGTGCCAGCAGCTCGCAAATGGACAGGGGTGGTGGCTACACCTTC. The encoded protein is CASSSQMDRGGGYTF.

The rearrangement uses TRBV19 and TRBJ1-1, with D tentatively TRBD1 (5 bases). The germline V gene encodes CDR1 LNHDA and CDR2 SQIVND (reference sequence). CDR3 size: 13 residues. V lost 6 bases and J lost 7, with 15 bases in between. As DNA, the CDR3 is TGTGCCAGTAGCCTCTCGAGGGGTGATGAAGCTTTCTTT. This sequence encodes CASSLSRGDEAFF.

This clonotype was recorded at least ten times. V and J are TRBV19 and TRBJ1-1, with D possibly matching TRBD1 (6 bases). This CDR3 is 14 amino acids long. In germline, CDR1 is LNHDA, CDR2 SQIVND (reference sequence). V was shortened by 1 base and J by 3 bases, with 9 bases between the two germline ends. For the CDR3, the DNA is TGTGCCAGTAGTATAGGGGACACCTACACTGAAGCTTTCTTT. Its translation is CASSIGDTYTEAFF.

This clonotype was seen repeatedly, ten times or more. Here the CDR3 reads CASSSIAGGREQFF. The CDR3 bases are TGTGCCAGCAGCTCGATAGCGGGGGGGCGCGAGCAGTTCTTC. This chain connects TRBV7-9 to TRBJ2-1, with 11 bases matching TRBD2. Germline trimming cut 4 bases from V and 10 bases from J; bases unmatched to any gene: 6. CDR1 is SEHNR and CDR2 is FQNEAQ in the germline V gene (reference sequence). This CDR3 comprises 14 residues.

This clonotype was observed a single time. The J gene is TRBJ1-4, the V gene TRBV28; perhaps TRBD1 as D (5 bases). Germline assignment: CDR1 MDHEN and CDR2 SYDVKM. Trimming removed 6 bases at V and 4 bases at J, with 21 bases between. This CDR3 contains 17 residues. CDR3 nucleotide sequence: TGTGCCAGCAGCCCGCTCGTGGCAGGGAAAAATAATGAAAAACTGTTTTTT. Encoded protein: CASSPLVAGKNNEKLFF.

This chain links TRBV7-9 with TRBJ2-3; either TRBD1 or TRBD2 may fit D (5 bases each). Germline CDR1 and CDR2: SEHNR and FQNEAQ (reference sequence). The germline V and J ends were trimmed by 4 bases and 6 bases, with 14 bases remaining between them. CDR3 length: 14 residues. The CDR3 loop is CASSSRDEWDTQYF. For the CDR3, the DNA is TGTGCCAGCAGCTCCCGGGACGAGTGGGATACGCAGTATTTT.

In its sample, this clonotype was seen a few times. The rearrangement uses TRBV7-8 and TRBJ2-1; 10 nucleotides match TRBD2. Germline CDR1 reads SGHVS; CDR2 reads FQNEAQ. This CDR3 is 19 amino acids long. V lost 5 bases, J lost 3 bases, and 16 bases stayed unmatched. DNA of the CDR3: TGTGCCAGCAGCCCTCGGCCAAATAGCGGGGGGCCGTTCTACAATGAGCAGTTCTTC. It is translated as CASSPRPNSGGPFYNEQFF.

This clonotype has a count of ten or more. This CDR3 reads CASSLAGTEYYNEQFF. The CDR3 DNA is TGTGCCAGCAGCTTAGCCGGGACAGAGTATTACAATGAGCAGTTCTTC. The V and J genes are TRBV7-8 and TRBJ2-1; 7 bases are shared with TRBD1. Germline V gene sequence: CDR1 SGHVS, CDR2 FQNEAQ. The CDR3 runs 16 residues. The V gene end was trimmed by 0 bases and the J gene end by 4 bases; junction bases not matched to a gene: 6.

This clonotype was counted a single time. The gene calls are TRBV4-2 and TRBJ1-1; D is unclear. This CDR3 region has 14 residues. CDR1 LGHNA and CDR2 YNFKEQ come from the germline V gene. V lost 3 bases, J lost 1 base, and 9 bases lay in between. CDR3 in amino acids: CASSQKGENTEAFF. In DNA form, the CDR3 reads TGTGCCAGCAGCCAGAAGGGAGAGAACACTGAAGCTTTCTTT.

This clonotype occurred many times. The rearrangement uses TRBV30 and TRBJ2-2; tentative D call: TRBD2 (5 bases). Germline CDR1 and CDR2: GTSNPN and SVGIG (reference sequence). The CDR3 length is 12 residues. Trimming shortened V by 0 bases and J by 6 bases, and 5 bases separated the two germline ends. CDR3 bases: TGTGCCTGGAGTGTCGGGGCCGGGGAGCTGTTTTTT. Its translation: CAWSVGAGELFF. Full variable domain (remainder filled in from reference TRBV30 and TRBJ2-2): SQTIHQWPATLVQPVGSPLSLECTVEGTSNPNLYWYRQAAGRGLQLLFYSVGIGQISSEVPQNLSASRPQDRQFILSSKKLLLSDSGFYLCAWSVGAGELFFGEGSRLTVL.

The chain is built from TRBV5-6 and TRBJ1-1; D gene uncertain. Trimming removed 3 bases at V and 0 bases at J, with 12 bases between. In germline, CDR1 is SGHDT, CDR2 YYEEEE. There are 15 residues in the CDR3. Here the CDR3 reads CASSSRRLMNTEAFF. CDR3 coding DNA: TGTGCCAGCAGCTCCCGCCGCTTGATGAACACTGAAGCTTTCTTT.

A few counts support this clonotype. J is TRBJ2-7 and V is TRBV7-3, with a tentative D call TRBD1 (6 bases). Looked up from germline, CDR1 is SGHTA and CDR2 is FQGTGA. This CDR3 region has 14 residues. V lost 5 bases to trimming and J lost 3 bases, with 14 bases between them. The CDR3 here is CASSPTPGHYEQYF. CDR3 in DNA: TGTGCCAGCAGCCCTACACCGGGACACTACGAGCAGTACTTC.

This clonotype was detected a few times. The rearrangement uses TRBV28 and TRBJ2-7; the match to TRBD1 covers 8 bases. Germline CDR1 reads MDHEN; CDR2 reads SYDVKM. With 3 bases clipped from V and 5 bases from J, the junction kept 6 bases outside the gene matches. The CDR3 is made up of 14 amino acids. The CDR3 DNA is TGTGCCAGCAGTTTCAGGGGGCTCAGGAACGAGCAGTACTTC. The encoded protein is CASSFRGLRNEQYF.

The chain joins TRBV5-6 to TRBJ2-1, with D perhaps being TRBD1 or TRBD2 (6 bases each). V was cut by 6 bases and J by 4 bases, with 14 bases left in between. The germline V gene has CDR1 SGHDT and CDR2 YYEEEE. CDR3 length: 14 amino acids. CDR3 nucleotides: TGTGCCAGCAACCACGGGGGCAGATACAATGAGCAGTTCTTC. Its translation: CASNHGGRYNEQFF.

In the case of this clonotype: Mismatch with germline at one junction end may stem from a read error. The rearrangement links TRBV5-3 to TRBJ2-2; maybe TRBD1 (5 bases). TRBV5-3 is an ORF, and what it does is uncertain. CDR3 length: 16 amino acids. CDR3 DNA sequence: TGTGCCAGCAGCTTTGGGGCAGGGTTTTACACCGGGGAGCTGTTTTTT. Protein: CASSFGAGFYTGELFF.

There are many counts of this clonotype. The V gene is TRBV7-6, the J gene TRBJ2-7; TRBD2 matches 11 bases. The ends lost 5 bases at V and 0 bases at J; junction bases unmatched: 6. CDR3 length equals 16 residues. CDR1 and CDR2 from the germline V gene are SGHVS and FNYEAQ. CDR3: CASSPGLADSSYEQYF. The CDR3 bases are TGTGCCAGCAGCCCGGGACTAGCGGATAGCTCCTACGAGCAGTACTTC. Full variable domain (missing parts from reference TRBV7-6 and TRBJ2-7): GAGVSQSPRYKVTKRGQDVALRCDPISGHVSLYWYRQALGQGPEFLTYFNYEAQQDKSGLPNDRFSAERPEGSISTLTIQRTEQRDSAMYRCASSPGLADSSYEQYFGPGTRLTVT.

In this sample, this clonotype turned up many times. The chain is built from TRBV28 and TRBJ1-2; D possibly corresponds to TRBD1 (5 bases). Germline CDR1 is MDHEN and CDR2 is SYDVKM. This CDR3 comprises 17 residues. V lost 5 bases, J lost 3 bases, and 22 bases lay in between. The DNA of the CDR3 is TGTGCCAGCAGTAAACCCCAGGCGGGCAGGGCATACTATGGCTACACCTTC. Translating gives CASSKPQAGRAYYGYTF.